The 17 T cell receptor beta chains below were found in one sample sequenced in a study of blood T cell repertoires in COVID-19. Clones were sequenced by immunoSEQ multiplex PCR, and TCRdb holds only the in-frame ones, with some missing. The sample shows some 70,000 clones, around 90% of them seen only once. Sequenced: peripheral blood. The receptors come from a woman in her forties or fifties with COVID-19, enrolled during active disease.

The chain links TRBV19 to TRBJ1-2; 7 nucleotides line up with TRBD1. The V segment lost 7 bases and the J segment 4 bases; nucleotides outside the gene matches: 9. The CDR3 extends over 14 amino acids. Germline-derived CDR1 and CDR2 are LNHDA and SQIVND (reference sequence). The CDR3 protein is CASKADRLSYGYTF. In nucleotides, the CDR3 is TGTGCCAGTAAAGCGGACAGGCTATCCTATGGCTACACCTTC.

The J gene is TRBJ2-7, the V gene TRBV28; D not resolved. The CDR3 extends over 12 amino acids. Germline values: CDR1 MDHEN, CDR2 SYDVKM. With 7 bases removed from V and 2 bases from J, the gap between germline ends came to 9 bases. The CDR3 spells CASTNRPYEQYF. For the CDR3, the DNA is TGTGCCAGCACTAACAGACCCTACGAGCAGTACTTC.

The CDR3 is CATEGDSYNEQFF. In DNA form, the CDR3 reads TGTGCCACCGAAGGGGACTCCTACAATGAGCAGTTCTTC. The chain combines TRBV19 with TRBJ2-1; D may be TRBD1 (5 bases). The CDR3 runs 13 residues. Germline V gives CDR1 LNHDA, CDR2 SQIVND (reference sequence). Trimming stripped 10 bases from V and 0 bases from J, with 10 bases between. Drawing the rest from reference TRBV19 and TRBJ2-1, the complete variable domain is DGGITQSPKYLFRKEGQNVTLSCEQNLNHDAMYWYRQDPGQGLRLIYYSQIVNDFQKGDIAEGYSVSREKKESFPLTVTSAQKNPTAFYLCATEGDSYNEQFFGPGTRLTVL.

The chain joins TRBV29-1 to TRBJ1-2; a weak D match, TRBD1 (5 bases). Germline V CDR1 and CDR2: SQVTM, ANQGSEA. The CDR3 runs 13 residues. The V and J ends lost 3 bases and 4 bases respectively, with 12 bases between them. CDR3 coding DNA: TGCAGCGTTGAGGTCAGGGATATCTATGGCTACACCTTC. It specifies CSVEVRDIYGYTF.

For the CDR3, the DNA is TGTGCCACCCGGACTAGCGGGAGGTACGAGCAGTACTTC. Its translation: CATRTSGRYEQYF. This chain joins TRBV28 and TRBJ2-7; the match to TRBD2 covers 14 bases. The germline gives CDR1 MDHEN, CDR2 SYDVKM. This CDR3 comprises 13 residues. The V and J ends lost 10 bases and 4 bases, in that order; junction bases with no gene match: 3.

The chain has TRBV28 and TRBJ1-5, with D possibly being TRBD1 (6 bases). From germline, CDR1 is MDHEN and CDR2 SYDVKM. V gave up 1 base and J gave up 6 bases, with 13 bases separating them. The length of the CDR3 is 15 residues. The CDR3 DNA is TGTGCCAGCAGTTTATTGGGGGGGGCGAGTCAGCCCCAGCATTTT. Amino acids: CASSLLGGASQPQHF.

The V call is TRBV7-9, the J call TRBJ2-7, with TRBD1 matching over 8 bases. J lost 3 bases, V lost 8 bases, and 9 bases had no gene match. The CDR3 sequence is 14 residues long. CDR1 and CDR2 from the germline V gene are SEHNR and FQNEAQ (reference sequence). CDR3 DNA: TGTGCCAGCCAAATCGCACAGGGGGACTACGAGCAGTACTTC. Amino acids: CASQIAQGDYEQYF.

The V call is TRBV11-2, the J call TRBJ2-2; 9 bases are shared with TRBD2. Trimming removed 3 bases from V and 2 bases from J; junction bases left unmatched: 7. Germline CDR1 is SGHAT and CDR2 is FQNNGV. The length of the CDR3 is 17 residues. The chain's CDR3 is CASSFLASGVNTGELFF. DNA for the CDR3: TGTGCCAGCAGCTTCTTGGCTAGCGGGGTTAACACCGGGGAGCTGTTTTTT.

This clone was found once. The CDR3 is CASSQDGSSGANVLTF. As DNA, the CDR3 is TGTGCCAGCAGCCAAGATGGCAGCTCTGGGGCCAACGTCCTGACTTTC. The chain combines TRBV4-2 with TRBJ2-6; D gene ambiguous. V dropped 0 bases and J dropped 0 bases, with 6 bases sitting between them. This CDR3 has 16 amino acids. CDR1 is LGHNA and CDR2 is YNFKEQ in the germline V gene.

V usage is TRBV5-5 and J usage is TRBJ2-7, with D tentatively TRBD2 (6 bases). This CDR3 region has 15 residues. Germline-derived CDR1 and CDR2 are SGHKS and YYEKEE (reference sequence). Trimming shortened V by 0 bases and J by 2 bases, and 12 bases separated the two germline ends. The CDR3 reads CASSLEGTLTYEQYF. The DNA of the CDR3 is TGTGCCAGCAGCTTGGAGGGGACTCTAACCTACGAGCAGTACTTC.

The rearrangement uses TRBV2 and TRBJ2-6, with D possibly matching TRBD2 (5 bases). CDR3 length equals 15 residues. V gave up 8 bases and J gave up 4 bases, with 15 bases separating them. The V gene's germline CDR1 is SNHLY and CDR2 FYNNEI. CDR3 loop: CASSRRTPGANVLTF. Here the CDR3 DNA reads TGTGCCAGCTCTCGGCGGACTCCGGGGGCCAACGTCCTGACTTTC.

CDR3 nucleotides: TGTGCCAGCAGAAAGATGGGGGGGGCAGATACGCAGTATTTT. This encodes CASRKMGGADTQYF. The chain couples TRBV3-1 (or the pseudogene TRBV3-2) to TRBJ2-3; 7 positions match TRBD2. From germline, CDR1 is LGHDT and CDR2 YNNKEL (reference sequence). The CDR3 totals 14 residues. V lost 6 bases and J lost 4; bases outside the gene matches: 7.

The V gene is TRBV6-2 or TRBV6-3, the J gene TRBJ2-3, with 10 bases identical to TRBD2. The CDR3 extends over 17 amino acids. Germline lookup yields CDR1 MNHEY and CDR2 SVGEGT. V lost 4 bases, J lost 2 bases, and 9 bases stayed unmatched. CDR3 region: CASSLDTSGRDTDTQYF. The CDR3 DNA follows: TGTGCCAGCAGTTTAGATACAAGCGGGAGGGACACAGATACGCAGTATTTT.

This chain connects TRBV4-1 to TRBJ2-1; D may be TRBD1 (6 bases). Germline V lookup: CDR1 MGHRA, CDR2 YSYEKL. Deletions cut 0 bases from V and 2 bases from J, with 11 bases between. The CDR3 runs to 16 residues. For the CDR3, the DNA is TGCGCCAGCAGCCAAGAGGGACACCCTGCCTACAATGAGCAGTTCTTC. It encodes CASSQEGHPAYNEQFF.

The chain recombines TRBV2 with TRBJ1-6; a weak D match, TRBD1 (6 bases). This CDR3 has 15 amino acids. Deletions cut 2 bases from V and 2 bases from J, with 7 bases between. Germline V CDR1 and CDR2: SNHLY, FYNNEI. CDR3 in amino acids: CASSEWDTYNSPLHF. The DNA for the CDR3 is TGTGCCAGCAGTGAATGGGACACCTATAATTCACCCCTCCACTTT.

CDR3 coding DNA: TGTGCCAGCAGCTTGGTAGTTAGCGGGCGGGGGGAGACCCAGTACTTC. Translation gives CASSLVVSGRGETQYF. V is TRBV5-6 and J is TRBJ2-5, with 7 bases aligning to TRBD2. Germline assignment: CDR1 SGHDT and CDR2 YYEEEE. The CDR3 is 16 residues long. Trimming cost V 0 bases and J 5 bases; bases outside gene matches: 10.

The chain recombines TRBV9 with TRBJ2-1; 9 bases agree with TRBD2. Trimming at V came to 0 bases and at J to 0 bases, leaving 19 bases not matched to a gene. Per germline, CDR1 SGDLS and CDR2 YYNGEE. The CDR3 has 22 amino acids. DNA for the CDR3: TGTGCCAGCAGCGTAGGTGATAGCGGGAGCGTCAAGGTAGCGCGCTCCTACAATGAGCAGTTCTTC. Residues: CASSVGDSGSVKVARSYNEQFF. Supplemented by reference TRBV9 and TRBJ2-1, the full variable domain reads DSGVTQTPKHLITATGQRVTLRCSPRSGDLSVYWYQQSLDQGLQFLIQYYNGEERAKGNILERFSAQQFPDLHSELNLSSLELGDSALYFCASSVGDSGSVKVARSYNEQFFGPGTRLTVL.